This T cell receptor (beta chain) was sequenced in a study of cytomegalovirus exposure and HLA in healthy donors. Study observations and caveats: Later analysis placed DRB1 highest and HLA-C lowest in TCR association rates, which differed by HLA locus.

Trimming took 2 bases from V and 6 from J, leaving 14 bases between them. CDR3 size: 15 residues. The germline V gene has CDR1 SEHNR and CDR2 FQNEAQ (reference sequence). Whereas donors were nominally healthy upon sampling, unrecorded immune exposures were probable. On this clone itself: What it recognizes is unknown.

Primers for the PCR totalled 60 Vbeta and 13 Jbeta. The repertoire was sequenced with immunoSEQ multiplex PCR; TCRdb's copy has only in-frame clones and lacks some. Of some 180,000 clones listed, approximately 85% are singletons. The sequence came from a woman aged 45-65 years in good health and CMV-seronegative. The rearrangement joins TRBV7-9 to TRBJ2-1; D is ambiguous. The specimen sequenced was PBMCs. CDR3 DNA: TGTGCCAGCAGCTTAAGCACAGCAGCTATCAATGAGCAGTTCTTC. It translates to CASSLSTAAINEQFF.